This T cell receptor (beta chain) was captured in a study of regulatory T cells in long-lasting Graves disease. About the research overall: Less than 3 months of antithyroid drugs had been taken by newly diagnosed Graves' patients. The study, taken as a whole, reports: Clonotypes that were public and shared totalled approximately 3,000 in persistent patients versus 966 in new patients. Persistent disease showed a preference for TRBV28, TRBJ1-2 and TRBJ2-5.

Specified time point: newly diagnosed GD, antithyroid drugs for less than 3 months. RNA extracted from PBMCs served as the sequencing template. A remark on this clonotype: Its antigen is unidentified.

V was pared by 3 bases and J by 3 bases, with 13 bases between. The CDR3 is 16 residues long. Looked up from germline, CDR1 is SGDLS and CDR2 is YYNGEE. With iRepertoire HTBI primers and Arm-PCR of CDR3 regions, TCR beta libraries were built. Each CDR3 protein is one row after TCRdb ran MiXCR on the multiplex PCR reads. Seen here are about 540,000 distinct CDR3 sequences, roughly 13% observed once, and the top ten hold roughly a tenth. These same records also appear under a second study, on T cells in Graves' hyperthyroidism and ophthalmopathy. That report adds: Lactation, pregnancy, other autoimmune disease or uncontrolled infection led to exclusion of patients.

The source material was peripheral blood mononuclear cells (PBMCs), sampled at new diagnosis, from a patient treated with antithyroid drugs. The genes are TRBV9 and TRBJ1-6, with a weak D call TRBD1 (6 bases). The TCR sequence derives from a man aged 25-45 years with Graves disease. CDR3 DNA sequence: TGTGCCAGCAGCGCAGTGGACAGCGTCTATAATTCACCCCTCCACTTT. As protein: CASSAVDSVYNSPLHF. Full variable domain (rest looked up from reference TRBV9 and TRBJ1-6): DSGVTQTPKHLITATGQRVTLRCSPRSGDLSVYWYQQSLDQGLQFLIQYYNGEERAKGNILERFSAQQFPDLHSELNLSSLELGDSALYFCASSAVDSVYNSPLHFGNGTRLTVT.